This TCR beta chain was obtained from a study of response to subunit inactivated influenza vaccine. Study-wide results and caveats: Each seasonal influenza vaccination recruits few new T cells, the authors suggested.

There are a few counts of this clonotype. Antigen specificity is unknown. The CDR3 extends over 13 amino acids. The ends were cut back, 5 bases at V and 7 bases at J, with 12 bases in the middle. TCRdb reprocessed the RT-PCR reads via MiXCR and lists one record per CDR3 protein. The repertoire has hundreds of thousands of distinct CDR3 sequences, 12% of them found once; the top ten carry 7.8%. Here the sequenced sample was non-naive T cells sorted from PBMCs, taken around 15 days before vaccination. V gene TRBV12-3 or TRBV12-4 combines with J gene TRBJ1-3; maybe TRBD1 (5 bases). The receptor was derived from a man aged 50-60 years who received an inactivated influenza vaccine. This chain's CDR3 is CASSPGTRNTIYF. The CDR3 DNA reads TGTGCCAGCAGTCCCGGGACCCGGAACACCATATATTTT.